This TCR beta chain comes out of a study of blood T cell repertoires in COVID-19. This clone was observed a few times. Per the study methods: Nucleated cell counts were estimated from reference gene primer amplification. Profiled with immunoSEQ multiplex PCR; TCRdb holds only in-frame clones, not every one. V, J and clone size reflect that table, while D and trimming were determined from the DNA. Of some 250,000 clones listed, 70% to 75% are singletons. Trimming cost V 2 bases and J 8 bases; bases outside gene matches: 2. The CDR3 runs 13 residues. The germline V gene has CDR1 SGHKS and CDR2 YYEKEE (reference sequence).

Material: peripheral blood. The chain combines TRBV5-5 with TRBJ1-4, with 8 bases that match TRBD1. The origin of this receptor is an elderly woman with acute or convalescent COVID-19. In nucleotides, the CDR3 is TGTGCCAGCAGCTTAGGACAGGGAGAAAAACTGTTTTTT. Its translation: CASSLGQGEKLFF. The whole variable domain, remainder taken from reference TRBV5-5 and TRBJ1-4, is DAGVTQSPTHLIKTRGQQVTLRCSPISGHKSVSWYQQVLGQGPQFIFQYYEKEERGRGNFPDRFSARQFPNYSSELNVNALLLGDSALYLCASSLGQGEKLFFGSGTQLSVL.